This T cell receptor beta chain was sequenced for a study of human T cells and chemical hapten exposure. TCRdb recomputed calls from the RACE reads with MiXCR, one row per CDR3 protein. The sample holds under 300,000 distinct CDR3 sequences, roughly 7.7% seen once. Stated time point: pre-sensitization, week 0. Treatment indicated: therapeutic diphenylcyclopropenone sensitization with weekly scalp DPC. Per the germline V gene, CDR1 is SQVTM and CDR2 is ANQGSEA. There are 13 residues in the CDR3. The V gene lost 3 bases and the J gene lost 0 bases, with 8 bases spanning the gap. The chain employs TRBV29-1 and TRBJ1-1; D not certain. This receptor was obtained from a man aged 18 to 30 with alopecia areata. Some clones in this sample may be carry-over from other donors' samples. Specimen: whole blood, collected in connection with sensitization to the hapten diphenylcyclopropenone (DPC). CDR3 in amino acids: CSVDRKMNTEAFF. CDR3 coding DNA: TGCAGCGTTGACAGGAAGATGAACACTGAAGCTTTCTTT.